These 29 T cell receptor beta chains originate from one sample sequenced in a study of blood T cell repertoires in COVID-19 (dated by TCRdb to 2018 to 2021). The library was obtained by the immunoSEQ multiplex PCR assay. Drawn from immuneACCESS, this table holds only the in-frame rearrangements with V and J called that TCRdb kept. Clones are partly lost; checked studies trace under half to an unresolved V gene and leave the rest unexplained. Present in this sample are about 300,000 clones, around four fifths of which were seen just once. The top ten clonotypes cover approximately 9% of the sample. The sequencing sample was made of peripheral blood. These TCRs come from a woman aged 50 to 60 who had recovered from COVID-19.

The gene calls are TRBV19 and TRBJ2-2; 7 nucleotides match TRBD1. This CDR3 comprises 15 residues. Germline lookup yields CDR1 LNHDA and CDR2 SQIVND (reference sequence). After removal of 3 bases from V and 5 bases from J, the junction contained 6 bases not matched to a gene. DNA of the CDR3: TGTGCCAGTAGTATTGGGAGACAGGGAACCGGGGAGCTGTTTTTT. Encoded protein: CASSIGRQGTGELFF.

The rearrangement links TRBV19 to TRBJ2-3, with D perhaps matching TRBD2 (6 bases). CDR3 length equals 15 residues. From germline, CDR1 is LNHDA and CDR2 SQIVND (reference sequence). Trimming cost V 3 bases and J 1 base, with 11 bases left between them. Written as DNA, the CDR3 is TGTGCCAGTAGTATGACTAGAACTGGCACAGATACGCAGTATTTT. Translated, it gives CASSMTRTGTDTQYF.

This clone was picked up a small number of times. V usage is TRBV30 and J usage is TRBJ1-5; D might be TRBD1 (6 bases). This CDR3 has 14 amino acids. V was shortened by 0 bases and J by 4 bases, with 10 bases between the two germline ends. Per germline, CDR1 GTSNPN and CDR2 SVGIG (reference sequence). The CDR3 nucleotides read TGTGCCTGGAGTGTCAGCACAGGGAATCAGCCCCAGCATTTT. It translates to CAWSVSTGNQPQHF.

CDR3: CAWSKRWTGASGNTIYF. In DNA, the CDR3 is TGTGCCTGGAGTAAACGCTGGACAGGTGCCTCTGGAAACACCATATATTTT. This chain joins TRBV30 and TRBJ1-3; TRBD1 aligns across 7 bases. The ends lost 2 bases at V and 0 bases at J; junction bases unmatched: 10. The CDR3 loop spans 17 amino acids. Germline loops: CDR1 GTSNPN, CDR2 SVGIG (reference sequence).

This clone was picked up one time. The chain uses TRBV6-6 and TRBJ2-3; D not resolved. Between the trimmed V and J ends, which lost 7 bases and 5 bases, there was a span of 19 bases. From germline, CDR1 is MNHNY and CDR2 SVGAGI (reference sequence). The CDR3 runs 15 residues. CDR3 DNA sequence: TGTGCCAGCACCGACTCGCTCCAGCGCTTAGATACGCAGTATTTT. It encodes CASTDSLQRLDTQYF.

The CDR3 protein is CASSHPRVGEQYF. CDR3 nucleotides: TGTGCCAGCAGCCACCCCAGGGTAGGCGAGCAGTACTTC. The V and J genes are TRBV3-1 (or the pseudogene TRBV3-2) and TRBJ2-7; a possible D gene is TRBD1 (5 bases). Germline CDR1 reads LGHDT; CDR2 reads YNNKEL (reference sequence). The ends were cut back, 3 bases at V and 6 bases at J, with 12 bases in the middle. The CDR3 covers 13 residues.

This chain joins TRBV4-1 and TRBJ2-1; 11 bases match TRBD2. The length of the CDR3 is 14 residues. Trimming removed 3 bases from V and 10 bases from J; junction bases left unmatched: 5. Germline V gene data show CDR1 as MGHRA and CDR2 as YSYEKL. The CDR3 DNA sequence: TGCGCCAGCAGCCACACTAGCGGGAGAGGGGAGCAGTTCTTC. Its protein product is CASSHTSGRGEQFF.

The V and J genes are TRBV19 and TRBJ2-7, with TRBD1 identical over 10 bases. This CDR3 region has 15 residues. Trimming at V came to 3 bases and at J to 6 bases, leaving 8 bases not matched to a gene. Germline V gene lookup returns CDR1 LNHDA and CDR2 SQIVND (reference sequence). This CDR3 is CASSIFDRGLSEQYF. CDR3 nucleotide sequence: TGTGCCAGTAGTATCTTCGACAGGGGGCTCTCCGAGCAGTACTTC.

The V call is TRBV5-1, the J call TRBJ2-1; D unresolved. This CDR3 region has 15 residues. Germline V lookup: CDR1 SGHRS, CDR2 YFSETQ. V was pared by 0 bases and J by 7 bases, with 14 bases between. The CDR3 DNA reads TGCGCCAGCAGCTTGGCCGACACCCCTGGGAATGAGCAGTTCTTC. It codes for CASSLADTPGNEQFF.

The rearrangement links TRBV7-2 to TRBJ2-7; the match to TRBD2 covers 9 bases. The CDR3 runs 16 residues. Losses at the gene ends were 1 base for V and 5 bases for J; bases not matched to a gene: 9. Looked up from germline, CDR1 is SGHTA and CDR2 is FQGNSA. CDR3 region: CASSLGFLAGYNEQYF. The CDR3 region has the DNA TGTGCCAGCAGCTTAGGCTTTCTAGCGGGGTATAACGAGCAGTACTTC.

The CDR3 coding sequence is TGTGCCAGCGTCGGACAGGGAACCATGAACACTGAAGCTTTCTTT. Its protein is CASVGQGTMNTEAFF. The rearrangement uses TRBV2 and TRBJ1-1; TRBD1 matches 8 bases. Looked up from germline, CDR1 is SNHLY and CDR2 is FYNNEI. V trimming: 8 bases; J trimming: 0 bases; junction bases outside the gene matches: 8. CDR3 length: 15 amino acids.

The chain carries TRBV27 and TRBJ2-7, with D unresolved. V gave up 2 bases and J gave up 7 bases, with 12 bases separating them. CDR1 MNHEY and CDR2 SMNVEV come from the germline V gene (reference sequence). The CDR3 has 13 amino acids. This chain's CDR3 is CASSLMITGEQYF. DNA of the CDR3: TGTGCCAGCAGTTTAATGATCACCGGGGAGCAGTACTTC.

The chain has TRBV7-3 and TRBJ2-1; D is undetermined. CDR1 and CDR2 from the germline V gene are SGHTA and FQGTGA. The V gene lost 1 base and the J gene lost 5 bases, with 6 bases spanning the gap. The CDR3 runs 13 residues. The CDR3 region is CASSLRLNNEQFF. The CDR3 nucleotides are TGTGCCAGCAGCTTAAGACTCAACAATGAGCAGTTCTTC.

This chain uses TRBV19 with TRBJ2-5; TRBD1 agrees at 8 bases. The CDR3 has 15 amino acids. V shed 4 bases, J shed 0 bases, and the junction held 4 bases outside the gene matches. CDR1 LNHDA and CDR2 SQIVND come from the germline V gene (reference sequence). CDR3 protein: CASSRRGQDQETQYF. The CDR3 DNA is TGTGCCAGTAGTAGGCGGGGACAGGACCAAGAGACCCAGTACTTC.

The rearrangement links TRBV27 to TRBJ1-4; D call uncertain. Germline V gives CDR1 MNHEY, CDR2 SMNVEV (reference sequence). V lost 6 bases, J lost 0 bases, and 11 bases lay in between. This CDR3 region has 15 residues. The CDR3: CASRYGGSTNEKLFF. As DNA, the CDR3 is TGTGCCAGCAGATACGGAGGTTCAACTAATGAAAAACTGTTTTTT. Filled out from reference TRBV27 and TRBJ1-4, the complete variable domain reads EAQVTQNPRYLITVTGKKLTVTCSQNMNHEYMSWYRQDPGLGLRQIYYSMNVEVTDKGDVPEGYKVSRKEKRNFPLILESPSPNQTSLYFCASRYGGSTNEKLFFGSGTQLSVL.

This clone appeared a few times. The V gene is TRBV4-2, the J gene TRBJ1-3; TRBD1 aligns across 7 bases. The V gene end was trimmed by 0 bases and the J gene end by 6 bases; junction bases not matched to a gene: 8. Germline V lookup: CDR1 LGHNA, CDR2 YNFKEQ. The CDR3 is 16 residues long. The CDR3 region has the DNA TGTGCCAGCAGCCAAGATTCGCAAGGGGGCGCAAACACCATATATTTT. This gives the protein CASSQDSQGGANTIYF.

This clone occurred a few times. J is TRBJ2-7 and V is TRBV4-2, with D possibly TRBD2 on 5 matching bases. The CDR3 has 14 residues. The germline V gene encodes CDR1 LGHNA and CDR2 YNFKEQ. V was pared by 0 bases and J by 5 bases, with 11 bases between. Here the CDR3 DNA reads TGTGCCAGCAGCCAAGATGGTAGCGACGACGAGCAGTACTTC. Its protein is CASSQDGSDDEQYF.

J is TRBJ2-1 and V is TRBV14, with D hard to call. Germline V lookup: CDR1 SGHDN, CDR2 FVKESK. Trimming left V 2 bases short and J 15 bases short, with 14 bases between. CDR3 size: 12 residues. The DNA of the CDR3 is TGTGCCAGCAGCCAAACCGAGGTGTCGCGGTTCTTC. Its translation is CASSQTEVSRFF.

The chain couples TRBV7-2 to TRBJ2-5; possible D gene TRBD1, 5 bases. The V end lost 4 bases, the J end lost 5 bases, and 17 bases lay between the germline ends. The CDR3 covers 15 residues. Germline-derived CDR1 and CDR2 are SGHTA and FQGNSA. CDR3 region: CASSSMDTQGETQYF. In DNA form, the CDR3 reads TGTGCCAGCAGCTCAATGGACACCCAAGGGGAGACCCAGTACTTC.

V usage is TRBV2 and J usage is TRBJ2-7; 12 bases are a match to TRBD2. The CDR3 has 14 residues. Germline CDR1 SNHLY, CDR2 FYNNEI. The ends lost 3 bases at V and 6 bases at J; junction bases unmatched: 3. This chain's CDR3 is CASSEWTSGAEQYF. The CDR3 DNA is TGTGCCAGCAGTGAGTGGACTAGCGGGGCCGAGCAGTACTTC.

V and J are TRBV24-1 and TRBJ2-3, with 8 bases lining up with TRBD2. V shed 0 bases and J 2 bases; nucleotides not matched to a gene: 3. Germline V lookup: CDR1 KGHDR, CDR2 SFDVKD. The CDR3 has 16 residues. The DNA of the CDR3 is TGTGCCACCAGTGATTTGAAGCGGGGGCTCACAGATACGCAGTATTTT. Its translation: CATSDLKRGLTDTQYF.

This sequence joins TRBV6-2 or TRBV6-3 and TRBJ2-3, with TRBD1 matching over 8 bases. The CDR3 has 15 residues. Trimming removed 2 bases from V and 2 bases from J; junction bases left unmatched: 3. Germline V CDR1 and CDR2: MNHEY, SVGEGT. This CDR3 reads CASSYRTGPTDTQYF. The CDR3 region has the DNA TGTGCCAGCAGTTACAGGACAGGGCCCACAGATACGCAGTATTTT.

CDR3 sequence (DNA): TGTGCCAGCTCAGACGGGACAGGACAGCCCCAGCATTTT. Translated: CASSDGTGQPQHF. V and J are TRBV18 and TRBJ1-5, with 8 nucleotides matching TRBD1. The CDR3 is 13 amino acids. Losses at the gene ends were 5 bases for V and 7 bases for J; bases not matched to a gene: 4. Germline V gene lookup returns CDR1 KGHSH and CDR2 LQKENI.

CDR3 amino acids: CASSLFGQPGANVLTF. The CDR3 nucleotides are TGTGCCAGCAGTTTATTTGGACAGCCCGGGGCCAACGTCCTGACTTTC. The chain joins TRBV28 to TRBJ2-6; TRBD1 is a possible D gene (6 bases). Germline V gives CDR1 MDHEN, CDR2 SYDVKM. The CDR3 has 16 residues. V dropped 1 base and J dropped 4 bases, with 11 bases sitting between them.

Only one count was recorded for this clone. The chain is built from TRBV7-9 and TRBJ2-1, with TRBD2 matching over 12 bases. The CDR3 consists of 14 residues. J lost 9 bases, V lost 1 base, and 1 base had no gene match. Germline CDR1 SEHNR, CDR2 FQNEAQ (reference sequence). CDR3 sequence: CASSLVLAGGEQFF. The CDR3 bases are TGTGCCAGCAGCTTAGTACTAGCGGGGGGTGAGCAGTTCTTC.

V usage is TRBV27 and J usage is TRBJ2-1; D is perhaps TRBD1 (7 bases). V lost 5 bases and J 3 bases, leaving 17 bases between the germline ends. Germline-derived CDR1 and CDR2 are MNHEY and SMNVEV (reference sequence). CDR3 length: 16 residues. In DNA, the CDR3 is TGTGCCAGCAGTAAGGAGGGGGCGAATAGCTACAATGAGCAGTTCTTC. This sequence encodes CASSKEGANSYNEQFF.

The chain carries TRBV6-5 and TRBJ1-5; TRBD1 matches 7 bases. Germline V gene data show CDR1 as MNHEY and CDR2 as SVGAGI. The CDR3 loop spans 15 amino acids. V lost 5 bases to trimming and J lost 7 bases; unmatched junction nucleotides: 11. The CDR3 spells CASSPERGRRQPQHF. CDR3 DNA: TGTGCCAGCAGTCCTGAAAGGGGGCGGAGGCAGCCCCAGCATTTT.

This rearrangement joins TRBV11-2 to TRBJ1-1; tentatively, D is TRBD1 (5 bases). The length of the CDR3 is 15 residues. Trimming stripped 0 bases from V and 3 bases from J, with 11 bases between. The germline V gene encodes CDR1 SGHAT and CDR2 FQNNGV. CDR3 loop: CASSLDPGPYTEAFF. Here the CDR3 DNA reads TGTGCCAGCAGCTTAGATCCAGGGCCGTACACTGAAGCTTTCTTT.

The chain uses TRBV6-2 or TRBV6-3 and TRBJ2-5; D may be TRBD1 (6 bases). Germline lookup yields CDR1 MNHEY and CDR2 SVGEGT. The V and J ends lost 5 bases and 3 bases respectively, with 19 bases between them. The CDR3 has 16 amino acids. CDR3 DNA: TGTGCCAGCAGTCTCTCACCGGGACAAGGAGAAGAGACCCAGTACTTC. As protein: CASSLSPGQGEETQYF.